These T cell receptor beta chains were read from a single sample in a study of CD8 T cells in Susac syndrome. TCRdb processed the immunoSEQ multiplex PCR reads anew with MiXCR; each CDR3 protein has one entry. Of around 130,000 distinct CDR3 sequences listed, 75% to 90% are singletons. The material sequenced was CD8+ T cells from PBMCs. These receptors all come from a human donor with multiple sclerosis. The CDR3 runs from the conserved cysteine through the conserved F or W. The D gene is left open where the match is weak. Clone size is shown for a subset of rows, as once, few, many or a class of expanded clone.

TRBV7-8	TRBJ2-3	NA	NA	CASSLGIGAGGVLDTQYF	TGTGCCAGCAGCTTAGGAATTGGTGCTGGCGGGGTATTGGATACGCAGTATTTT
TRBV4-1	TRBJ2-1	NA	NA	CASSQRSSDYNEQFF	TGCGCCAGCAGCCAAAGATCTTCAGACTACAATGAGCAGTTCTTC
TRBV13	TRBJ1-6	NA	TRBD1	CASSLDRENGSPLHF	TGTGCCAGCAGCTTGGACAGGGAGAACGGTTCACCCCTCCACTTT
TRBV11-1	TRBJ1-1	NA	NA	CASSLDGRQNTEAFF	TGTGCCAGCAGCTTAGACGGCAGGCAGAACACTGAAGCTTTCTTT
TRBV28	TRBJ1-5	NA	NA	CASRPGTHHNSNQPQHF	TGTGCCAGCAGGCCCGGGACGCATCACAATAGCAATCAGCCCCAGCATTTT
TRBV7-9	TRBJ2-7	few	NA	CASSLVADEQYF	TGTGCCAGCAGCTTGGTTGCGGACGAGCAGTACTTC
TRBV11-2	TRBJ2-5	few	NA	CASSSGGYQETQYF	TGTGCCAGCAGCTCCGGCGGGTACCAAGAGACCCAGTACTTC
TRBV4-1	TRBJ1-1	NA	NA	CASSPKWVNTESTTPNTEAFF	TGCGCCAGCAGCCCCAAATGGGTTAACACCGAATCTACCACACCGAACACTGAAGCTTTCTTT
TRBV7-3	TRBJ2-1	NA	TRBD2	CASSFLWVREDLSYNEQFF	TGTGCCAGCAGCTTCCTTTGGGTGCGGGAGGATTTATCCTACAATGAGCAGTTCTTC
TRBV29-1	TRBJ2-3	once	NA	CSVVADTHHF	TGCAGCGTTGTCGCAGATACGCACCATTTT
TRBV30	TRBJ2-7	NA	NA	CAWSFGGYEQYF	TGTGCCTGGAGTTTCGGGGGTTACGAGCAGTACTTC
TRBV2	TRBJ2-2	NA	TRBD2	CAKPTEGGRVNTGELFF	TGTGCCAAACCGACTGAGGGCGGGAGGGTTAACACCGGGGAGCTGTTTTTT
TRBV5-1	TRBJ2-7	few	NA	CASSTASGIYEQYF	TGCGCCAGCAGCACAGCGAGTGGGATCTACGAGCAGTACTTC
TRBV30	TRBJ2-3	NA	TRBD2	CASQRESTDTQYF	TGTGCCTCGCAGCGGGAGAGCACAGATACGCAGTATTTT
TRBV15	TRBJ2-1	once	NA	CATSRDPRVRRNEQFF	TGTGCCACCAGCAGAGATCCACGGGTCAGGCGAAATGAGCAGTTCTTC
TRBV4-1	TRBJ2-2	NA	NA	CASSQDQSGRLNTGELFF	TGCGCCAGCAGCCAAGATCAATCGGGACGGCTGAACACCGGGGAGCTGTTTTTT
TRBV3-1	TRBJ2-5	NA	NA	CASSQGALVLQETQYF	TGTGCCAGCAGCCAAGGTGCACTAGTCTTGCAAGAGACCCAGTACTTC
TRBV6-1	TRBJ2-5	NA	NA	CASSESRVTFQETQYF	TGTGCCAGCAGTGAAAGTAGGGTTACCTTCCAAGAGACCCAGTACTTC
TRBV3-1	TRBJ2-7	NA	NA	CASSQVPQGPSYEQYF	TGTGCCAGCAGCCAAGTTCCCCAGGGGCCCTCCTACGAGCAGTACTTC
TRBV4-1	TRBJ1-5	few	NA	CASSQDRANNQPQHF	TGCGCCAGCAGCCAAGACAGGGCTAACAATCAGCCCCAGCATTTT
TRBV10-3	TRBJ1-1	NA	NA	CAINSGVTEAFF	TGTGCCATCAACTCGGGAGTGACTGAAGCTTTCTTT
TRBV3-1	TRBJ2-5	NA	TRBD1	CASSPHPGQGEETQYF	TGTGCCAGCAGCCCTCACCCGGGACAGGGGGAAGAGACCCAGTACTTC
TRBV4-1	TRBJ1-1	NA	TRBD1	CASRLDRGAEAFF	TGCGCCAGCAGACTTGACAGGGGGGCTGAAGCTTTCTTT
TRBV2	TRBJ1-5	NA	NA	CASSASHQPQHF	TGTGCCAGCAGTGCCTCTCATCAGCCCCAGCATTTT
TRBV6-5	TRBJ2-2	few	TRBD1	CASSYGTGDTGELFF	TGTGCCAGCAGTTACGGGACAGGGGACACCGGGGAGCTGTTTTTT
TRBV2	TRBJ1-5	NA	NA	CASSWYGGNQPQHF	TGTGCCAGCAGCTGGTATGGGGGAAATCAGCCCCAGCATTTT
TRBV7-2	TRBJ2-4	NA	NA	CASSPLAGAAKNIQYF	TGTGCCAGCAGCCCCCTGGCAGGAGCTGCCAAAAACATTCAGTACTTC
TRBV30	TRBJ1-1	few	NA	CAWSAGGGTEAFF	TGTGCCTGGAGTGCGGGGGGTGGCACTGAAGCTTTCTTT
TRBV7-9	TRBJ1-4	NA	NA	CASSSSGLPNKLFF	TGTGCCAGCAGCTCATCCGGACTCCCTAATAAACTGTTTTTT
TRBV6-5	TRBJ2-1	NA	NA	CASSYEVQGEQFF	TGTGCCAGCAGTTACGAGGTCCAGGGTGAGCAGTTCTTC
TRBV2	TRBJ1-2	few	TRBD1	CASSLPEGANGYTF	TGTGCCAGCAGCCTCCCGGAGGGGGCAAATGGCTACACCTTC
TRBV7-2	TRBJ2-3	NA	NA	CASSLEPTYTDTQYF	TGTGCCAGCAGCTTAGAGCCGACCTACACAGATACGCAGTATTTT
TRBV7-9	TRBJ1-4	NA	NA	CASSLAQRGDEKLFF	TGTGCCAGCAGCTTAGCCCAACGCGGGGATGAAAAACTGTTTTTT
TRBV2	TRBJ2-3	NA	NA	CASSHGDTGTDTQYF	TGTGCCAGCAGTCACGGGGACACCGGCACAGATACGCAGTATTTT
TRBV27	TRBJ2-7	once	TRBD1	CASSLSKRQGSSYEQYF	TGTGCCAGCAGTTTATCGAAGAGACAGGGGTCCTCCTACGAGCAGTACTTC
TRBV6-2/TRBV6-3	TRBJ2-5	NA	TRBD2	CASSQGWEGRETQYF	TGTGCCAGCAGTCAAGGGTGGGAGGGCCGAGAGACCCAGTACTTC
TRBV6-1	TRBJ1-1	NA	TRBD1	CASTISRDRGRLTEAFF	TGTGCCAGCACCATATCCCGGGACAGGGGGCGTTTAACTGAAGCTTTCTTT
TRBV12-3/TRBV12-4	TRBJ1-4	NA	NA	CASSLSAQNEKLFF	TGTGCCAGCAGTTTAAGCGCCCAGAATGAAAAACTGTTTTTT
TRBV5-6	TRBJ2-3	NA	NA	CASSPLGTDTQYF	TGTGCCAGCAGCCCCCTCGGCACAGATACGCAGTATTTT
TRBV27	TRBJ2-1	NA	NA	CASRHNGEQFF	TGTGCCAGCAGGCATAACGGTGAGCAGTTCTTC
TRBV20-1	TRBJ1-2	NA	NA	CSARVRGSYGYTF	TGCAGTGCTAGGGTTCGGGGCTCCTATGGCTACACCTTC
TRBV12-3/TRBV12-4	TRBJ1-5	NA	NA	CASKGGRQPQHF	TGTGCCAGCAAGGGAGGGAGGCAGCCCCAGCATTTT
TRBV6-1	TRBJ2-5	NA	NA	CASSSRRAKTETQYF	TGTGCCAGCAGCAGCCGGAGGGCGAAGACGGAGACCCAGTACTTC
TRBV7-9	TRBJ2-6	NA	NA	CASTPRGAVSGANVLTF	TGTGCCAGCACCCCTCGGGGGGCCGTGTCTGGGGCCAACGTCCTGACTTTC
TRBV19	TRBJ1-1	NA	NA	CASSIFLRELRAFF	TGTGCCAGTAGTATTTTCTTGCGGGAGCTGCGAGCTTTCTTT
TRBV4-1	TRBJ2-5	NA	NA	CASSGGLPEETQYF	TGCGCCAGCAGTGGAGGACTCCCTGAGGAGACCCAGTACTTC
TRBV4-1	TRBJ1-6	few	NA	CASSQDPLPESPLHF	TGCGCCAGCAGCCAAGATCCTCTACCGGAGTCACCCCTCCACTTT
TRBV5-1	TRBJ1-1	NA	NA	CASSYTGQITEAFF	TGCGCCAGCAGCTACACAGGGCAGATCACTGAAGCTTTCTTT
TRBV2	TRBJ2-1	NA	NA	CASSAQSGDNEQFF	TGTGCCAGCAGTGCCCAATCTGGGGACAATGAGCAGTTCTTC
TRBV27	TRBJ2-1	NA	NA	CASSLGTHNEQFF	TGTGCCAGCAGTTTAGGGACGCACAATGAGCAGTTCTTC
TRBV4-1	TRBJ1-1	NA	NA	CASSQDNLNTEAFF	TGCGCCAGCAGCCAAGATAACCTGAACACTGAAGCTTTCTTT
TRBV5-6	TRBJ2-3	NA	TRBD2	CASSLMGTREGRSTDTQYF	TGTGCCAGCAGCCTGATGGGGACTAGAGAGGGGCGAAGCACAGATACGCAGTATTTT
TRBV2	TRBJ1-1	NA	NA	CASSGEGNTEAFF	TGTGCCAGCAGTGGTGAAGGGAACACTGAAGCTTTCTTT
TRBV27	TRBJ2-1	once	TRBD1	CASSYGTVRLF	TGTGCCAGCAGTTATGGGACAGTCCGGCTCTTC
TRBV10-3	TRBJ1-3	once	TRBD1	CAAYDHRGRANTIYF	TGTGCCGCGTATGACCACAGGGGGAGAGCAAACACCATATATTTT